The 5 T cell receptor beta chains below all came from one sample that was sequenced in a study of identical twins. TCRdb ran MiXCR on the 5' RACE reads and lists one entry per CDR3 protein. The repertoire consists of 400,000 to 550,000 distinct CDR3 sequences, with approximately 22% occurring once and the leading ten covering 0.75% to 0.95%. These data are also associated with another study on T cells expressing NK-cell markers.

The sequenced sample consisted of CD4+ T cells sorted from blood. The receptor source for this set is a woman aged 18-29 years in good health.

J is TRBJ2-6 and V is TRBV19; no clear D gene. Trimming left V 5 bases short and J 0 bases short, with 8 bases between. In germline, CDR1 is LNHDA, CDR2 SQIVND (reference sequence). The CDR3 runs to 15 residues. This CDR3 is CASSSRVSGANVLTF. The CDR3 bases are TGTGCCAGTAGTTCCCGGGTCTCTGGGGCCAACGTCCTGACTTTC.

This clonotype occurred a few times. The chain joins TRBV20-1 to TRBJ2-5, with D possibly matching TRBD2 (5 bases). CDR3 size: 12 residues. The germline V gene has CDR1 DFQATT and CDR2 SNEGSKA (reference sequence). V was pared by 6 bases and J by 0 bases, with 8 bases between. The CDR3 is CSATGDQETQYF. The CDR3 coding sequence is TGCAGTGCGACCGGGGACCAAGAGACCCAGTACTTC.

This clonotype has only a few counts. The V and J genes are TRBV10-3 and TRBJ2-7, with D perhaps TRBD1 (5 bases). The V gene's germline CDR1 is ENHRY and CDR2 SYGVKD. The V and J ends lost 4 bases and 0 bases respectively, with 10 bases between them. The CDR3 runs to 14 residues. CDR3 bases: TGTGCCATCAGTGGGGGTAGGGGCTCCTACGAGCAGTACTTC. Amino acids: CAISGGRGSYEQYF.

This clonotype was picked up a small number of times. The V gene is TRBV6-5, the J gene TRBJ1-4; no reliable D call. The V end lost 4 bases, the J end lost 5 bases, and 17 bases lay between the germline ends. Germline assignment: CDR1 MNHEY and CDR2 SVGAGI. The CDR3 contains 16 residues. The CDR3 region is CASSFSLQWGNEKLFF. The DNA of the CDR3 is TGTGCCAGCAGTTTTTCCCTCCAGTGGGGAAATGAAAAACTGTTTTTT.

This clonotype was picked up a small number of times. The chain links TRBV20-1 to TRBJ1-6; D remains unclear. There are 15 residues in the CDR3. V gave up 1 base and J gave up 8 bases, with 15 bases separating them. CDR1 and CDR2 from the germline V gene are DFQATT and SNEGSKA (reference sequence). CDR3 loop: CSARGHFGDYSPLHF. CDR3 sequence (DNA): TGCAGTGCTAGAGGCCACTTTGGGGATTATTCACCCCTCCACTTT.